This TCR beta chain was profiled in a study of T-cell memory formation after mild COVID-19. About the study: Largely donor-specific sequence clusters came from two donors.

The CDR3 runs to 11 residues. V lost 5 bases, J lost 2 bases, and 2 bases lay in between. Germline loops: CDR1 SNHLY, CDR2 FYNNEI. TCRdb redid the calling of the 5' RACE reads with MiXCR, one entry per CDR3 protein. The sample gives approximately 240,000 distinct CDR3 sequences, around 15% of which show up once; approximately 3.6% is in the top ten. Points from the study as a whole: For second-wave clones that peaked at day 37, SARS-CoV-2 specificity went unverified.

This clonotype showed up many times. Its antigen is as yet unknown. This chain joins TRBV2 and TRBJ2-3, with D uncertain. The TCR originated in a man aged 18 to 29 who had mild COVID-19 (a few samples of this study predate the infection). Cell type and time point are not known. The sample was PBMCs or a T cell subset sorted from them (not recorded which). The CDR3 reads CASSYTDTQYF. The CDR3 DNA is TGTGCCAGCAGTTACACAGATACGCAGTATTTT.